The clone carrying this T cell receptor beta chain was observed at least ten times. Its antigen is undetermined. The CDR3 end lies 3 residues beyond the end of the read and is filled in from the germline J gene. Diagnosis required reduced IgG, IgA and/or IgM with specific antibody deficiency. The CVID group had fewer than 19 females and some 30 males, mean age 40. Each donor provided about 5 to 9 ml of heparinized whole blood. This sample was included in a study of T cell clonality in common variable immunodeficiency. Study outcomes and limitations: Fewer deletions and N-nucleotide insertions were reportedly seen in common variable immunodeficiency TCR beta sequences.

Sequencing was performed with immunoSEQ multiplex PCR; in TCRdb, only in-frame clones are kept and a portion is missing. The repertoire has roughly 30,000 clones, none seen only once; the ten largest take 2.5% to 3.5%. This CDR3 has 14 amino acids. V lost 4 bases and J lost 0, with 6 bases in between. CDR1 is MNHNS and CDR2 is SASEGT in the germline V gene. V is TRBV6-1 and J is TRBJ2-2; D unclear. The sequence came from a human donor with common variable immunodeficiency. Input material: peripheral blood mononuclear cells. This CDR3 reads CASSGATNTGELFF. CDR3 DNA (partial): TGTGCCAGCAGTGGGGCCACGAACACCGGGGAG.